The rows below give T cell receptor beta chains drawn from one sample of a study of T cell responses to AZD1222 COVID-19 vaccine. The protocol was immunoSEQ multiplex PCR, while the TCRdb copy is restricted to in-frame clones and leaves out a portion. The table includes 70,000 or so clones, around 89% detected once. Here the sequenced sample was peripheral blood, taken on day 0 of AZD1222 vaccination. These TCRs come from an adult in good health. Each CDR3 is given with its conserved first and last residue. Each record gives: CDR3 protein, CDR3 DNA, V gene, D gene, J gene, clone size. The D gene is left open where the match is weak. Clone size is not always given. Where it is, it says once, few, many or a class for expanded clones.

CDR3: CASSQTRAGGSETQYF; DNA: TGTGCCAGCAGCCAAACCCGTGCTGGGGGCAGCGAGACCCAGTACTTC; V: TRBV19; D: NA; J: TRBJ2-5; size: NA
CDR3: CASSQVMTGLQETQYF; DNA: TGTGCCAGCAGCCAAGTAATGACAGGCCTTCAAGAGACCCAGTACTTC; V: TRBV14; D: NA; J: TRBJ2-5; size: NA
CDR3: CASSLRDGGDYGYTF; DNA: TGTGCCAGCTCACTTAGGGACGGCGGGGACTATGGCTACACCTTC; V: TRBV18; D: NA; J: TRBJ1-2; size: few
CDR3: CASSQVEQGGEKLFF; DNA: TGTGCCAGCAGCCAAGTCGAGCAGGGGGGCGAAAAACTGTTTTTT; V: TRBV4-2; D: TRBD1; J: TRBJ1-4; size: NA
CDR3: CASGASGTDTQYF; DNA: TGCGCCTCCGGGGCTAGCGGCACAGATACGCAGTATTTT; V: TRBV5-1; D: NA; J: TRBJ2-3; size: NA
CDR3: CASSVAIIEEGPYYEGYTF; DNA: TGTGCCAGCAGCGTAGCTATAATTGAGGAGGGGCCCTATTATGAGGGCTACACCTTC; V: TRBV9; D: NA; J: TRBJ1-2; size: NA
CDR3: CASSPSGIYGYTF; DNA: TGTGCCAGCAGCCCGAGCGGGATCTATGGCTACACCTTC; V: TRBV7-9; D: NA; J: TRBJ1-2; size: NA
CDR3: CASAPGQGAYEQYF; DNA: TGTGCCAGCGCACCGGGACAGGGGGCTTACGAGCAGTACTTC; V: TRBV3-1/TRBV3-2; D: TRBD1; J: TRBJ2-7; size: NA
CDR3: CASSKGGISGVDTQYF; DNA: TGTGCCAGCAGCAAAGGGGGGATTTCTGGGGTAGATACGCAGTATTTT; V: TRBV3-1/TRBV3-2; D: NA; J: TRBJ2-3; size: NA
CDR3: CAISERGRGARTEAFF; DNA: TGTGCCATCAGTGAACGTGGCCGGGGGGCCAGGACTGAAGCTTTCTTT; V: TRBV10-3; D: NA; J: TRBJ1-1; size: NA
CDR3: CSVEGGQPYNEQFF; DNA: TGCAGCGTTGAGGGTGGACAGCCTTACAATGAGCAGTTCTTC; V: TRBV29-1; D: NA; J: TRBJ2-1; size: NA
CDR3: CASSEQETGGYEQYF; DNA: TGTGCCAGCAGTGAACAAGAGACAGGGGGCTACGAGCAGTACTTC; V: TRBV2; D: TRBD1; J: TRBJ2-7; size: few
CDR3: CAWREKTVFMSSYEQYF; DNA: TGTGCCTGGAGAGAAAAGACGGTCTTCATGAGCTCCTACGAGCAGTACTTC; V: TRBV30; D: NA; J: TRBJ2-7; size: NA
CDR3: CASSPYTENTGELFF; DNA: TGTGCCAGCTCACCGTATACAGAGAACACCGGGGAGCTGTTTTTT; V: TRBV18; D: NA; J: TRBJ2-2; size: NA
CDR3: CASSLVKGLTNTGELFF; DNA: TGTGCCAGCAGCCTAGTAAAAGGATTAACGAACACCGGGGAGCTGTTTTTT; V: TRBV14; D: NA; J: TRBJ2-2; size: NA